This T cell receptor beta chain was documented in a study of shared clonotypes between healthy human individuals. Study details: Per donor, three plates held CD4 naive cells, three held CD4 memory, two held CD8 naive and one held CD8 memory.

Germline CDR1 LNHDA, CDR2 SQIVND (reference sequence). V lost 6 bases, J lost 5 bases, and 11 bases stayed unmatched. The CDR3 extends over 15 amino acids. The study, taken as a whole, reports: Researchers found naive subsets generally carried larger estimated richness than memory subsets.

A word on this clone: Its antigen is unknown.

Assay used: immunoSEQ multiplex PCR; TCRdb lists only in-frame clones, some missing. The sample shows about 870,000 clones, about 91% of them seen only once. Naive CD8 populations comprised CD45RO-negative cells positively selected for CCR7, excluding terminally differentiated effector memory CD45RA+ cells. The chain has TRBV19 and TRBJ2-7; TRBD1 aligns across 9 bases. Source material: naive CD8+ T cells sorted from blood. The source of this sequence is a man aged 30 to 39 in good health. The CDR3, as DNA: TGTGCCAGTAGCGAACCGGACAGGGGATTTAACGAGCAGTACTTC. Protein: CASSEPDRGFNEQYF.